The 32 T cell receptor beta chains reported below all come from one sample, sequenced in a study of cytomegalovirus exposure and HLA in healthy donors. PCR primers comprised 60 Vbeta and 13 Jbeta primers. TCRdb's copy holds only in-frame clones and misses some; the assay was immunoSEQ multiplex PCR. The sample consists of some 65,000 clones, about 72% of them appearing once. What was sequenced was PBMCs. Receptor source: a girl aged 10-17 years in good health and CMV-seropositive.

V gene TRBV19 combines with J gene TRBJ1-1; D not certain. Trimming took off 2 bases at V and 2 bases at J, with 12 bases between the two ends. The CDR3 has 15 amino acids. Germline V CDR1 and CDR2: LNHDA, SQIVND (reference sequence). CDR3 sequence (DNA): TGTGCCAGTAGTATATCTTCGGGAAGCAACACTGAAGCTTTCTTT. Its protein is CASSISSGSNTEAFF.

This chain links TRBV27 with TRBJ2-5, with unresolved D. Germline V gene lookup returns CDR1 MNHEY and CDR2 SMNVEV (reference sequence). The germline V and J ends were trimmed by 5 bases and 0 bases, with 7 bases remaining between them. The CDR3 loop spans 13 amino acids. This chain's CDR3 is CASSRTYQETQYF. CDR3 DNA sequence: TGTGCCAGCAGTCGCACATACCAAGAGACCCAGTACTTC.

The chain is built from TRBV25-1 and TRBJ1-6, with a weak D call TRBD1 (6 bases). The germline V gene encodes CDR1 MGHDK and CDR2 SYGVNS. Trimming removed 5 bases at V and 7 bases at J, with 12 bases between. The CDR3 spans 14 residues. The chain's CDR3 is CASSQSGVNSPLHF. In DNA, the CDR3 is TGTGCCAGCAGTCAGTCAGGGGTAAATTCACCCCTCCACTTT.

V gene TRBV28 combines with J gene TRBJ1-5; tentatively, D is TRBD1 (6 bases). The CDR3 has 15 amino acids. Germline values: CDR1 MDHEN, CDR2 SYDVKM. V was trimmed by 6 bases and J by 6 bases, leaving 18 bases between them. The CDR3 spells CASSAAGGRGQPQHF. The CDR3 DNA follows: TGTGCCAGCAGCGCCGCGGGGGGCCGAGGTCAGCCCCAGCATTTT.

The chain has TRBV27 and TRBJ2-6; D is unclear. V lost 5 bases and J lost 5, with 10 bases in between. The CDR3 covers 14 residues. In germline, CDR1 is MNHEY, CDR2 SMNVEV (reference sequence). CDR3 nucleotide sequence: TGTGCCAGCAGTCTTTCCACATGGGCCAACGTCCTGACTTTC. This gives the protein CASSLSTWANVLTF.

This clone occurred a few times. The V call is TRBV4-1, the J call TRBJ2-3; 10 nucleotides agree with TRBD1. Trimming at V came to 1 base and at J to 3 bases, leaving 7 bases not matched to a gene. The germline V gene has CDR1 MGHRA and CDR2 YSYEKL. This CDR3 comprises 17 residues. The CDR3 is CASSQGQGARLTDTQYF. Here the CDR3 DNA reads TGCGCCAGCAGCCAAGGACAGGGGGCAAGATTGACAGATACGCAGTATTTT.

This chain joins TRBV5-1 and TRBJ2-7; 10 nucleotides agree with TRBD2. The CDR3 spans 16 residues. Unmatched junction bases numbered 9, after V lost 0 bases and J lost 6 bases. The germline CDR1 and CDR2 sequences are SGHRS and YFSETQ. CDR3 nucleotide sequence: TGCGCCAGCAGCTTGGCCCCTAGCGGGGGAGTGGGCGAGCAGTACTTC. Its protein product is CASSLAPSGGVGEQYF.

This chain connects TRBV5-1 to TRBJ1-1, with TRBD1 matching 8 bases. After removal of 6 bases from V and 7 bases from J, the junction contained 17 bases not matched to a gene. Looked up from germline, CDR1 is SGHRS and CDR2 is YFSETQ. This CDR3 has 16 residues. The CDR3 DNA is TGCGCCAGCATGCGGACAGGGAGAGGCCTCCTGGGTGAAGCTTTCTTT. Protein: CASMRTGRGLLGEAFF. Variable domain in full (rest from reference TRBV5-1 and TRBJ1-1): KAGVTQTPRYLIKTRGQQVTLSCSPISGHRSVSWYQQTPGQGLQFLFEYFSETQRNKGNFPGRFSGRQFSNSRSEMNVSTLELGDSALYLCASMRTGRGLLGEAFFGQGTRLTVV.

The V call is TRBV30, the J call TRBJ2-7; TRBD1 matches at 10 bases. Germline lookup yields CDR1 GTSNPN and CDR2 SVGIG (reference sequence). The CDR3 is made up of 13 amino acids. J was trimmed by 4 bases and V by 1 base; bases with no gene match: 1. Here the CDR3 DNA reads TGTGCCTGGAGTGGGGACAGGGGTTACGAGCAGTACTTC. It yields the protein CAWSGDRGYEQYF.

The sample holds a few counts of this clone. The gene calls are TRBV30 and TRBJ2-7; TRBD2 is a possible D gene (6 bases). CDR3 length equals 16 residues. V shed 0 bases and J shed 6 bases, with 21 bases lying between them. In germline, CDR1 is GTSNPN, CDR2 SVGIG (reference sequence). The CDR3 sequence is CAWSVRWRGASSEQYF. DNA of the CDR3: TGTGCCTGGAGTGTACGATGGAGGGGAGCGTCTAGCGAGCAGTACTTC.

The V and J genes are TRBV7-2 and TRBJ2-7, with TRBD2 identical over 7 bases. The V gene end was trimmed by 3 bases and the J gene end by 1 base; junction bases not matched to a gene: 9. This CDR3 comprises 16 residues. The V gene's germline CDR1 is SGHTA and CDR2 FQGNSA. CDR3 protein: CASSFSLAVFSYEQYF. The CDR3 coding sequence is TGTGCCAGCAGCTTTTCTCTAGCGGTATTTTCCTACGAGCAGTACTTC.

The chain joins TRBV27 to TRBJ1-1, with TRBD1 as a possible D gene (5 bases). Trimming took off 5 bases at V and 0 bases at J, with 10 bases between the two ends. CDR3 size: 14 residues. Germline CDR1 reads MNHEY; CDR2 reads SMNVEV (reference sequence). In DNA, the CDR3 is TGTGCCAGCAGTCCGGGACTTATGAACACTGAAGCTTTCTTT. It yields the protein CASSPGLMNTEAFF.

The CDR3 spells CASSSTPWEESGYTEAFF. The CDR3 DNA follows: TGCGCCAGCAGCTCCACCCCATGGGAGGAAAGTGGGTACACTGAAGCTTTCTTT. The chain has TRBV5-1 and TRBJ1-1; D is ambiguous. CDR3 length equals 18 residues. V dropped 3 bases and J dropped 3 bases, with 24 bases sitting between them. Germline V gives CDR1 SGHRS, CDR2 YFSETQ.

This chain connects TRBV14 to TRBJ2-5; 9 nucleotides match TRBD1. Trimming removed 3 bases from V and 4 bases from J; junction bases left unmatched: 12. CDR3 length: 17 amino acids. From germline, CDR1 is SGHDN and CDR2 FVKESK. CDR3: CASSQMEDRGERETQYF. The CDR3 nucleotides read TGTGCCAGCAGCCAGATGGAAGACAGGGGGGAAAGAGAGACCCAGTACTTC.

The V call is TRBV6-1, the J call TRBJ2-2; the D gene is possibly TRBD2 (7 bases). The CDR3 totals 16 residues. Trimming removed 4 bases from V and 6 bases from J, with 18 bases in between. Germline V CDR1 and CDR2: MNHNS, SASEGT. For the CDR3, the DNA is TGTGCCAGCAGTGTATACACAGGGAGGGGTCCCGGGGAGCTGTTTTTT. Residues: CASSVYTGRGPGELFF.

The chain has TRBV29-1 and TRBJ2-3, with 9 bases matching TRBD1. Germline-derived CDR1 and CDR2 are SQVTM and ANQGSEA. Trimming cost V 4 bases and J 2 bases; bases outside gene matches: 7. The length of the CDR3 is 15 residues. CDR3 in DNA: TGCAGCGTTGCTCCGACAGGGGGGATCACAGATACGCAGTATTTT. Translated: CSVAPTGGITDTQYF.

V is TRBV5-4 and J is TRBJ2-1, with TRBD2 matching over 10 bases. Germline V gives CDR1 SGHNT, CDR2 YYREEE (reference sequence). There are 13 residues in the CDR3. V shed 4 bases, J shed 7 bases, and the junction held 2 bases outside the gene matches. CDR3 protein: CASSTLAGNEQFF. In nucleotides, the CDR3 is TGTGCCAGCAGCACACTAGCGGGAAATGAGCAGTTCTTC.

The chain has TRBV11-2 and TRBJ1-2; 7 nucleotides line up with TRBD1. This CDR3 has 15 residues. Per the germline V gene, CDR1 is SGHAT and CDR2 is FQNNGV. With 4 bases clipped from V and 4 bases from J, the junction kept 9 bases outside the gene matches. The CDR3 nucleotides are TGTGCCAGCAGCTCCGCAGGGGGAACATCCTATGGCTACACCTTC. Amino acids: CASSSAGGTSYGYTF.

This clone appeared once. The V gene is TRBV5-4, the J gene TRBJ1-2; the match to TRBD1 covers 9 bases. This CDR3 contains 15 residues. The trim removed 4 bases at V and 8 bases at J, leaving 12 bases unmatched. Germline CDR1 and CDR2: SGHNT and YYREEE (reference sequence). CDR3 loop: CASSRDTGGIYGYTF. The CDR3 bases are TGTGCCAGCAGCCGTGACACAGGGGGCATCTACGGCTACACCTTC. The full variable domain, its missing parts supplied by reference TRBV5-4 and TRBJ1-2, is ETGVTQSPTHLIKTRGQQVTLRCSSQSGHNTVSWYQQALGQGPQFIFQYYREEENGRGNFPPRFSGLQFPNYSSELNVNALELDDSALYLCASSRDTGGIYGYTFGSGTRLTVV.

A word on this clone: Different DNA sequences within this sample yield the same CDR3. The V and J genes are TRBV7-2 and TRBJ2-3, with D unresolved. Germline loops: CDR1 SGHTA, CDR2 FQGNSA. Trimming pared 2 bases from V and 4 bases from J, leaving 10 bases between. There are 14 residues in the CDR3. CDR3 DNA sequence: TGTGCCAGCAGCTTAATTGAGATTGCAGATACGCAGTATTTT. Translating it yields CASSLIEIADTQYF. Full variable domain (outside the CDR3, taken from reference TRBV7-2 and TRBJ2-3): GAGVSQSPSNKVTEKGKDVELRCDPISGHTALYWYRQSLGQGLEFLIYFQGNSAPDKSGLPSDRFSAERTGGSVSTLTIQRTQQEDSAVYLCASSLIEIADTQYFGPGTRLTVL.

The chain links TRBV5-1 to TRBJ2-5; D perhaps matches TRBD2 (5 bases). The germline V and J ends were trimmed by 4 bases and 1 base, with 11 bases remaining between them. Germline V gene data show CDR1 as SGHRS and CDR2 as YFSETQ. This CDR3 contains 14 residues. Here the CDR3 DNA reads TGCGCCAGCAGCCCCCCGGAGGTCCAAGAGACCCAGTACTTC. Protein: CASSPPEVQETQYF. The complete variable domain, with remaining parts taken from reference TRBV5-1 and TRBJ2-5, reads KAGVTQTPRYLIKTRGQQVTLSCSPISGHRSVSWYQQTPGQGLQFLFEYFSETQRNKGNFPGRFSGRQFSNSRSEMNVSTLELGDSALYLCASSPPEVQETQYFGPGTRLLVL.

V usage is TRBV4-2 and J usage is TRBJ1-2; D might be TRBD1 (5 bases). CDR3 length: 13 amino acids. The germline V gene has CDR1 LGHNA and CDR2 YNFKEQ. V was cut by 4 bases and J by 5 bases, with 11 bases left in between. The CDR3 protein is CASSRRQGYGYTF. CDR3 in DNA: TGTGCCAGCAGCCGACGTCAGGGATATGGCTACACCTTC.

This clone was counted a few times. The chain is built from TRBV5-1 and TRBJ1-1, with D perhaps matching TRBD1 (6 bases). Germline V CDR1 and CDR2: SGHRS, YFSETQ. The CDR3 is made up of 16 amino acids. V was shortened by 9 bases and J by 0 bases, with 21 bases between the two germline ends. The DNA for the CDR3 is TGCGCCACCACCCATGGCGCCCAGGGGATGAACACTGAAGCTTTCTTT. Translating it yields CATTHGAQGMNTEAFF.

This CDR3 is CASSSDRYNSPLHF. Written as DNA, the CDR3 is TGTGCCAGCAGTTCCGACAGGTACAATTCACCCCTCCACTTT. The rearrangement uses TRBV2 and TRBJ1-6, with a weak D call TRBD1 (6 bases). CDR3 length equals 14 residues. Looked up from germline, CDR1 is SNHLY and CDR2 is FYNNEI. V was clipped by 5 bases and J by 7 bases, with 12 bases between them. Looking up the rest from reference TRBV2 and TRBJ1-6 gives the full variable domain: EPEVTQTPSHQVTQMGQEVILRCVPISNHLYFYWYRQILGQKVEFLVSFYNNEISEKSEIFDDQFSVERPDGSNFTLKIRSTKLEDSAMYFCASSSDRYNSPLHFGNGTRLTVT.

The rearrangement uses TRBV28 and TRBJ1-2; D gene uncertain. This CDR3 is 12 amino acids long. Germline CDR1 and CDR2: MDHEN and SYDVKM. With 6 bases removed from V and 4 bases from J, the gap between germline ends came to 9 bases. The CDR3 DNA follows: TGTGCCAGCAGCGGGGAATCCTATGGCTACACCTTC. It translates to CASSGESYGYTF.

This clone was seen a handful of times. This chain links TRBV5-1 with TRBJ1-2, with TRBD1 matching 7 bases. Germline V gives CDR1 SGHRS, CDR2 YFSETQ. The CDR3 length is 14 residues. J gave up 6 bases and V 4 bases, and 9 bases lay outside the gene matches. The CDR3 nucleotides are TGCGCCAGCAGCCCGGACAGGCTTCCTGATGGCTACACCTTC. It is translated as CASSPDRLPDGYTF.

The chain recombines TRBV7-9 with TRBJ1-5; a weak D match, TRBD1 (5 bases). From germline, CDR1 is SEHNR and CDR2 FQNEAQ (reference sequence). The V gene lost 6 bases and the J gene lost 5 bases, with 14 bases spanning the gap. CDR3 size: 14 residues. CDR3 protein: CASSSTGFDQPQHF. In DNA, the CDR3 is TGTGCCAGCAGTTCTACAGGTTTTGATCAGCCCCAGCATTTT.

V and J are TRBV14 and TRBJ2-7; 8 bases agree with TRBD2. The CDR3 length is 14 residues. The ends lost 1 base at V and 7 bases at J; junction bases unmatched: 6. Germline CDR1 reads SGHDN; CDR2 reads FVKESK. The chain's CDR3 is CASSQASGYLEQYF. CDR3 in DNA: TGTGCCAGCAGCCAAGCTAGCGGGTATTTGGAGCAGTACTTC.

The chain uses TRBV11-2 and TRBJ2-7; 9 nucleotides align to TRBD2. This CDR3 region has 14 residues. Losses at the gene ends were 4 bases for V and 2 bases for J; bases not matched to a gene: 3. Per the germline V gene, CDR1 is SGHAT and CDR2 is FQNNGV. In DNA, the CDR3 is TGTGCCAGCAGCTCGACTAGCGGAACCTACGAGCAGTACTTC. Protein product: CASSSTSGTYEQYF.

The chain has TRBV15 and TRBJ1-6; the D gene is possibly TRBD1 (5 bases). This CDR3 is 16 amino acids long. Germline V gives CDR1 LNHNV, CDR2 YYDKDF (reference sequence). V gave up 0 bases and J gave up 11 bases, with 17 bases separating them. The CDR3 loop reads CATSRDRAGQSPPLHF. The CDR3 DNA sequence: TGTGCCACCAGCAGAGATCGGGCAGGGCAGAGTCCACCCCTCCACTTT.

The V and J genes are TRBV30 and TRBJ2-1; 10 bases are a match to TRBD2. Germline V lookup: CDR1 GTSNPN, CDR2 SVGIG (reference sequence). The CDR3 has 11 residues. V lost 6 bases and J lost 12; bases outside the gene matches: 5. This chain's CDR3 is CACYSGGRQFF. CDR3 coding DNA: TGTGCCTGTTATAGCGGGGGGAGGCAGTTCTTC.

This chain joins TRBV4-2 and TRBJ1-4; D is possibly TRBD1 (6 bases). The germline CDR1 and CDR2 sequences are LGHNA and YNFKEQ. The CDR3 covers 15 residues. V shed 1 base and J shed 7 bases, with 13 bases lying between them. CDR3 region: CASSQGTADGEKLFF. The DNA of the CDR3 is TGTGCCAGCAGCCAAGGGACAGCCGACGGTGAAAAACTGTTTTTT.